The clone carrying this T cell receptor beta chain was seen many times. The target antigen is unknown. The sample is drawn from a study of response to subunit inactivated influenza vaccine. Germline lookup yields CDR1 MNHEY and CDR2 SVGAGI. V lost 5 bases to trimming and J lost 2 bases, with 8 bases between them. This CDR3 has 13 amino acids. Study results and caveats: It was suggested by the authors that few new T cells are recruited by each seasonal influenza vaccination.

MiXCR, run by TCRdb on the RT-PCR reads, gives a single entry per CDR3 protein. The sample includes some 500,000 distinct CDR3 sequences, 10% to 15% seen only once; the top ten take around 14%. The sample in question was PBMCs from blood, obtained about 40 days after vaccination. V gene TRBV6-5 combines with J gene TRBJ2-3; the D is unclear. This sequence was found in a man between 50 and 59 years old who received an inactivated influenza vaccine. The CDR3 is CASSTGYTDTQYF. The CDR3 DNA follows: TGTGCCAGCAGTACTGGATACACAGATACGCAGTATTTT.